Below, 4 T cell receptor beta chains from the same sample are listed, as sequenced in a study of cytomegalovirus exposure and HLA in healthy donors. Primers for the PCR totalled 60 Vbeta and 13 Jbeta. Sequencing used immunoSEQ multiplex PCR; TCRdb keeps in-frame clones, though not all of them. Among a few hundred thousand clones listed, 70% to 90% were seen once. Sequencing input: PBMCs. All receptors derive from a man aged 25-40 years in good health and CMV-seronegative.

As DNA, the CDR3 is TGCGCCAGCAGCGGACAGGACAGGGGAAACAATCAGCCCCAGCATTTT. Its protein product is CASSGQDRGNNQPQHF. The rearrangement uses TRBV10-2 and TRBJ1-5; TRBD1 matches at 9 bases. Germline assignment: CDR1 WSHSY and CDR2 SAAADI. This CDR3 has 16 amino acids. J was trimmed by 3 bases and V by 6 bases; bases with no gene match: 9.

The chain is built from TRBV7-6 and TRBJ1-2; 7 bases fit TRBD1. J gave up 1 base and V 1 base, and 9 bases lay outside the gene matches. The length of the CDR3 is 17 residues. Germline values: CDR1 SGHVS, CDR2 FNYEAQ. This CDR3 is CASSLVWIRTGNYGYTF. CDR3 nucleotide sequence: TGTGCCAGCAGCTTAGTTTGGATCCGGACAGGTAACTATGGCTACACCTTC.

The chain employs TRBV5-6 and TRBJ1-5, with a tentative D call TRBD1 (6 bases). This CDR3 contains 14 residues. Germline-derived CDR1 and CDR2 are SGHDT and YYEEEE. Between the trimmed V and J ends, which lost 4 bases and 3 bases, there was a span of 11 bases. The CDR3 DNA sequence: TGTGCCAGCAGCCTTACAGGGTCCAATCAGCCCCAGCATTTT. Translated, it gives CASSLTGSNQPQHF. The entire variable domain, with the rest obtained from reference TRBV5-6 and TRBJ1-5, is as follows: DAGVTQSPTHLIKTRGQQVTLRCSPKSGHDTVSWYQQALGQGPQFIFQYYEEEERQRGNFPDRFSGHQFPNYSSELNVNALLLGDSALYLCASSLTGSNQPQHFGDGTRLSIL.

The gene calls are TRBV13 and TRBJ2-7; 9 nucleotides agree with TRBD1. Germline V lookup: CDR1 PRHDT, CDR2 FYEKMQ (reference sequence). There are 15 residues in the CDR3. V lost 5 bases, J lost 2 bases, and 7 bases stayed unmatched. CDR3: CASSQGQGTTYEQYF. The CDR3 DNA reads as TGTGCCAGCAGCCAGGGACAGGGAACAACCTACGAGCAGTACTTC.